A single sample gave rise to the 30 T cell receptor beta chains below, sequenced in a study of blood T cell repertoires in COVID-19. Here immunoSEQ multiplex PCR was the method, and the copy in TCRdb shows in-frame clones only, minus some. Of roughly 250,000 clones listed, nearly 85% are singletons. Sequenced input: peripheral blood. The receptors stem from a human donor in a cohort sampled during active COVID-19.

CDR3 protein: CASSTGRGAEGNTIYF. The CDR3 DNA follows: TGTGCCAGCAGCACCGGGAGGGGCGCAGAAGGAAACACCATATATTTT. The chain couples TRBV5-4 to TRBJ1-3; D perhaps matches TRBD1 (5 bases). Trimming took off 4 bases at V and 4 bases at J, with 18 bases between the two ends. This CDR3 is built from 16 residues. Germline V gives CDR1 SGHNT, CDR2 YYREEE (reference sequence).

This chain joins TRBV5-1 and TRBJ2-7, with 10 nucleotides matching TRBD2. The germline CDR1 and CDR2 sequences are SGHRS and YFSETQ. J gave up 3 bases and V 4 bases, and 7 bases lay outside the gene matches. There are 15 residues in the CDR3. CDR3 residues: CASSRLAGVSYEQYF. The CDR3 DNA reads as TGCGCCAGCAGCCGGCTAGCGGGAGTCAGCTACGAGCAGTACTTC.

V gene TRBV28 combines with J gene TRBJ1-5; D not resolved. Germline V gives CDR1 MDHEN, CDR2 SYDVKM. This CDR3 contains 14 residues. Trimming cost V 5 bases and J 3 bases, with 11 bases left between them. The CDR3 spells CASSLVGNNQPQHF. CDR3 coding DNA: TGTGCCAGCAGTCTAGTGGGTAACAATCAGCCCCAGCATTTT.

The CDR3 DNA reads TGCGCCAGCAGCTCCGGACAGTACCAAGAGACCCAGTACTTC. This translates into CASSSGQYQETQYF. The chain couples TRBV5-1 to TRBJ2-5; D may be TRBD1 (6 bases). This CDR3 is 14 amino acids long. Germline-derived CDR1 and CDR2 are SGHRS and YFSETQ. The V end lost 3 bases, the J end lost 0 bases, and 9 bases lay between the germline ends.

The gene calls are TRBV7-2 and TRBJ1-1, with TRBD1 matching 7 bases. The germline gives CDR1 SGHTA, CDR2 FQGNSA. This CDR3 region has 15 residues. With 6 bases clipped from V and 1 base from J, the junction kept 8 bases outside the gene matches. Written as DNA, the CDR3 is TGTGCCAGCAGTTACAGGACAGGACAGAACACTGAAGCTTTCTTT. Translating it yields CASSYRTGQNTEAFF.

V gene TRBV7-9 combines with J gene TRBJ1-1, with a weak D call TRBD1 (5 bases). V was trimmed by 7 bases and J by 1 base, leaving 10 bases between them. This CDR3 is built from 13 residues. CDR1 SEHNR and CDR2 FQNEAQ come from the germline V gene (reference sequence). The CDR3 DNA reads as TGTGCCAGCAAGGGGTCGGCGAACACTGAAGCTTTCTTT. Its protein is CASKGSANTEAFF.

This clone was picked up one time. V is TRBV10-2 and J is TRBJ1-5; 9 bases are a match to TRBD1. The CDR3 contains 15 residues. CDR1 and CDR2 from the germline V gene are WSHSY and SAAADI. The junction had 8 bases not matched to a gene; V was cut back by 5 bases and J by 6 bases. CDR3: CASSSGTGMSQPQHF. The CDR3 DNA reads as TGCGCCAGCAGTTCCGGGACAGGGATGAGTCAGCCCCAGCATTTT.

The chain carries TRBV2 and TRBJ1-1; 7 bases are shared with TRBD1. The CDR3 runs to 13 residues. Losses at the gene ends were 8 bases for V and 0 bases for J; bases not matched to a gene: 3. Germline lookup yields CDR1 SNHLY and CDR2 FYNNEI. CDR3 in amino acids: CASLGQLNTEAFF. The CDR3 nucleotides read TGTGCCAGCCTGGGACAGTTGAACACTGAAGCTTTCTTT.

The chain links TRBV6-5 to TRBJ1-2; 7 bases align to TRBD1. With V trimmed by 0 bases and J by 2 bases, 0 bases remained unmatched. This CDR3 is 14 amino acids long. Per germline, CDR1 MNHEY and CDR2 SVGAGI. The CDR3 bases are TGTGCCAGCAGTTACTCGGGACAGAACTATGGCTACACCTTC. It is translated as CASSYSGQNYGYTF.

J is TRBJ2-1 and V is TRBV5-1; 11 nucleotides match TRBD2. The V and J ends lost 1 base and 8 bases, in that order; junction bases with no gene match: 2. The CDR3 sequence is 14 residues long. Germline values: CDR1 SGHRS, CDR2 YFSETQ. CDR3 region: CASSLTSGSYEQFF. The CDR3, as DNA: TGCGCCAGCAGCTTGACTAGCGGGAGCTATGAGCAGTTCTTC.

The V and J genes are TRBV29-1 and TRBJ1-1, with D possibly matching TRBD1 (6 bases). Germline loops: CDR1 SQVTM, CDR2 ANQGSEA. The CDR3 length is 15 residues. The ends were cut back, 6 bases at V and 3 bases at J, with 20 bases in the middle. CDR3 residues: CSVANQGWMHTEAFF. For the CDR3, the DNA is TGCAGCGTCGCGAACCAGGGGTGGATGCACACTGAAGCTTTCTTT.

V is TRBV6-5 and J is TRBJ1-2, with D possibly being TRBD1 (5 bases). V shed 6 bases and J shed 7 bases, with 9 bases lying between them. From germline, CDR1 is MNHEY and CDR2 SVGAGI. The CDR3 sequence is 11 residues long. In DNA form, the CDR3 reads TGTGCCAGCAGCTCGGGGGTTGGCTACACCTTC. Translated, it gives CASSSGVGYTF.

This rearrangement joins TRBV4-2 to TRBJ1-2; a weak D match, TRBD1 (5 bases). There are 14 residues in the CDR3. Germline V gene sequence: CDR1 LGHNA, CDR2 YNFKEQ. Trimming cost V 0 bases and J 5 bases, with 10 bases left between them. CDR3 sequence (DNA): TGTGCCAGCAGCCAAGAAACGGGGGATTATGGCTACACCTTC. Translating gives CASSQETGDYGYTF.

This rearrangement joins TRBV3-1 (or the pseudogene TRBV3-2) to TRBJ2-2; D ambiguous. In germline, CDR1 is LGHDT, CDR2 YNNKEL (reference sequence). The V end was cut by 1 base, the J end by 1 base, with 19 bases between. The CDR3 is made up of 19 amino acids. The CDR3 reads CASSQVVRSGLQNTGELFF. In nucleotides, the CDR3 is TGTGCCAGCAGCCAAGTCGTTCGTTCAGGATTACAGAACACCGGGGAGCTGTTTTTT.

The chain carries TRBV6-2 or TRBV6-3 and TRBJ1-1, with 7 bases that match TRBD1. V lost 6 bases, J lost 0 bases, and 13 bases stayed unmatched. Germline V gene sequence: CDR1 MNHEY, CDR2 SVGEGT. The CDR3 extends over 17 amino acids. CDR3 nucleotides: TGTGCCAGCAGCCCCGCCTGGGGACAGACCATGAACACTGAAGCTTTCTTT. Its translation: CASSPAWGQTMNTEAFF.

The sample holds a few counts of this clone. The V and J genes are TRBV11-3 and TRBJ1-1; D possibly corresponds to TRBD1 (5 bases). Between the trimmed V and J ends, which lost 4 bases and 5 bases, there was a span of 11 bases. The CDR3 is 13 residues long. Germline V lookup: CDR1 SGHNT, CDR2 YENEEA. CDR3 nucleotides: TGTGCCAGCAGCTCTAGTACAGGAACTGAAGCTTTCTTT. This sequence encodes CASSSSTGTEAFF.

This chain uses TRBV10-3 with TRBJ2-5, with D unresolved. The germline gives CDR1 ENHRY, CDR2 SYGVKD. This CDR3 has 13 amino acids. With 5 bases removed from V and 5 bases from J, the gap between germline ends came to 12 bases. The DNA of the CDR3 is TGTGCCATCAGTATTAGCCCGGAGGAGACCCAGTACTTC. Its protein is CAISISPEETQYF.

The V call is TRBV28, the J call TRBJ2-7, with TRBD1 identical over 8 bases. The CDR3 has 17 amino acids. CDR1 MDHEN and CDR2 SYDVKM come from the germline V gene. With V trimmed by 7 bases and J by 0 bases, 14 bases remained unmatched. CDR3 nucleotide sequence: TGTGCCAGCACAGGGACAGGTGCCGCAAAAGACTCCTACGAGCAGTACTTC. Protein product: CASTGTGAAKDSYEQYF.

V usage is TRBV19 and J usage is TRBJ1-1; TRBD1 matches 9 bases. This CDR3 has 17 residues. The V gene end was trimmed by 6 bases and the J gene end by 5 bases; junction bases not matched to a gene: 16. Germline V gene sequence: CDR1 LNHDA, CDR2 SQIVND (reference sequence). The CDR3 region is CASSTQDRGSLGTEAFF. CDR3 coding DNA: TGTGCCAGTAGCACCCAGGACAGGGGCTCGCTGGGGACTGAAGCTTTCTTT.

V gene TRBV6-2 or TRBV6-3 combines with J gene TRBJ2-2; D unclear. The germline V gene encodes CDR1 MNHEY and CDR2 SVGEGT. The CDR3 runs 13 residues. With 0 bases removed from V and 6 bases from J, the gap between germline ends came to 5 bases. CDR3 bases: TGTGCCAGCAGTTACTCGGGCCCCGGGGAGCTGTTTTTT. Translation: CASSYSGPGELFF.

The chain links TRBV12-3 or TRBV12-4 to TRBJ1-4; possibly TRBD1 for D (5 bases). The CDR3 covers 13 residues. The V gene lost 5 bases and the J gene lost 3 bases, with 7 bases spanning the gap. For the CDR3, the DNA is TGTGCCAGCAGTCGGACACCTAATGAAAAACTGTTTTTT. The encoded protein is CASSRTPNEKLFF.

CDR3 DNA: TGTGCCAGCAGTACTGGCGGGGACTCGGCGCAGTTCTTC. Translating it yields CASSTGGDSAQFF. The chain joins TRBV2 to TRBJ2-1, with a tentative D call TRBD2 (6 bases). Trimming pared 5 bases from V and 12 bases from J, leaving 17 bases between. Germline-derived CDR1 and CDR2 are SNHLY and FYNNEI. The CDR3 sequence is 13 residues long.

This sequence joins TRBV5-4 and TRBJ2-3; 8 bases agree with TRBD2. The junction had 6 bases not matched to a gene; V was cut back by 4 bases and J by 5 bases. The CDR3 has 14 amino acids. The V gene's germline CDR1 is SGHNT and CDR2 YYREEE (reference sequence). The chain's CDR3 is CASSQRGGKDTQYF. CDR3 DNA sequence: TGTGCCAGCAGCCAACGGGGGGGGAAAGATACGCAGTATTTT.

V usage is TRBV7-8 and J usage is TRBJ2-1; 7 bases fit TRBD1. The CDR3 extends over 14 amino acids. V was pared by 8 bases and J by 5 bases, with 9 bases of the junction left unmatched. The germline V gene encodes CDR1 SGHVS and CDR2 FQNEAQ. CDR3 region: CASLDERGHNEQFF. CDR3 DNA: TGTGCCAGCTTGGATGAAAGGGGGCACAATGAGCAGTTCTTC.

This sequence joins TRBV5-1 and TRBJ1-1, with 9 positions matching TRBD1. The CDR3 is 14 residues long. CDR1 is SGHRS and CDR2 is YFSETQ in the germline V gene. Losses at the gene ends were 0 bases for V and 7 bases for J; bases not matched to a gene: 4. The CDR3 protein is CASSLGRQGDEAFF. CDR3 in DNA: TGCGCCAGCAGCTTGGGCCGACAGGGGGATGAAGCTTTCTTT.

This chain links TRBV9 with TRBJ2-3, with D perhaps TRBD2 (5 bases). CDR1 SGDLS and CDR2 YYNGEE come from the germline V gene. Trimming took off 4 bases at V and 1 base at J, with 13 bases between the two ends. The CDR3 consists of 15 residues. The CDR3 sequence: CASSRTGAGTDTQYF. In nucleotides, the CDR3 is TGTGCCAGCAGCCGGACTGGCGCGGGCACAGATACGCAGTATTTT.

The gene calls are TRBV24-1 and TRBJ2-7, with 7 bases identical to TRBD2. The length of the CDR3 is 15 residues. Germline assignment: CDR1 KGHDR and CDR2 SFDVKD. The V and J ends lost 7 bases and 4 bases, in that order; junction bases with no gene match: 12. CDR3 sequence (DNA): TGTGCCACCAGCAGACCGGGACTAAAAGTTTACGAGCAGTACTTC. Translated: CATSRPGLKVYEQYF.

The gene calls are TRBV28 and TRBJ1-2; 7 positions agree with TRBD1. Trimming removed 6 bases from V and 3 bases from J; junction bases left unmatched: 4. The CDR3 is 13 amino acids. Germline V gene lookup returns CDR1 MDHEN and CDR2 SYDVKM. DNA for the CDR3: TGTGCCAGCAGAGTCGGGACAGACTATGGCTACACCTTC. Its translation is CASRVGTDYGYTF.

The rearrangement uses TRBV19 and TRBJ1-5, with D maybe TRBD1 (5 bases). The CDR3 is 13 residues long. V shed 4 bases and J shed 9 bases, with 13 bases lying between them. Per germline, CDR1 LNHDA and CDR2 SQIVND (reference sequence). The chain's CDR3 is CASSTQGHLPQHF. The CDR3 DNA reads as TGTGCCAGTAGTACCCAGGGCCATCTGCCCCAGCATTTT.

The CDR3 sequence is CASSYGQGETQYF. The CDR3 nucleotides read TGTGCCAGCAGTTACGGGCAGGGAGAGACCCAGTACTTC. The chain uses TRBV6-6 and TRBJ2-5, with TRBD1 as a possible D gene (5 bases). The CDR3 loop spans 13 amino acids. The germline V and J ends were trimmed by 2 bases and 4 bases, with 8 bases remaining between them. Germline lookup yields CDR1 MNHNY and CDR2 SVGAGI (reference sequence).